Listed below are T cell receptor beta chains from one sample, sequenced in a study of blood T cell repertoires in COVID-19. The protocol was immunoSEQ multiplex PCR, while the TCRdb copy is restricted to in-frame clones and leaves out a portion. The repertoire consists of over 250,000 clones, with roughly 80% occurring once and the leading ten covering around 10%. Sequencing used peripheral blood. Receptor source: a woman in her fifties or sixties who had recovered from COVID-19. CDR3s include the opening cysteine and the closing phenylalanine or tryptophan. D genes are given only for firm matches. A clone size is listed for some rows: how often the clone was seen (once, few, many), or a class if it is expanded.

CDR3 DNA: TGTGCCAGCAGTTACCCAGCGGGAGGGAGCTCCTACAATGAGCAGTTCTTC
CDR3 protein: CASSYPAGGSSYNEQFF
clone size: NA
V gene: TRBV6-2/TRBV6-3
D gene: TRBD2
J gene: TRBJ2-1

CDR3 DNA: TGTGCCAGCAGTTTGGGGGCCGCCGGAAAACTGTTTTTT
CDR3 protein: CASSLGAAGKLFF
clone size: few
V gene: TRBV28
D gene: NA
J gene: TRBJ1-4

CDR3 DNA: TGTGCCATCAGTGATGGGCTACTCCAAGAGACCCAGTACTTC
CDR3 protein: CAISDGLLQETQYF
clone size: NA
V gene: TRBV10-3
D gene: NA
J gene: TRBJ2-5

CDR3 DNA: TGTGCCATCAGTGTCACCGGGACCGGAGGGGAGACCCAGTACTTC
CDR3 protein: CAISVTGTGGETQYF
clone size: few
V gene: TRBV10-3
D gene: NA
J gene: TRBJ2-5

CDR3 DNA: TGTGCCAGTTATCACGGGGACAGGGTTATGAACACTGAAGCTTTCTTT
CDR3 protein: CASYHGDRVMNTEAFF
clone size: NA
V gene: TRBV28
D gene: TRBD1
J gene: TRBJ1-1

CDR3 DNA: TGTGCCAGCCACCTCAGTGGCTACGAGCAGTACTTC
CDR3 protein: CASHLSGYEQYF
clone size: NA
V gene: TRBV28
D gene: NA
J gene: TRBJ2-7

CDR3 DNA: TGTGCCAGCAGCTTTGGACAGGGGGGCAATCAGCCCCAGCATTTT
CDR3 protein: CASSFGQGGNQPQHF
clone size: NA
V gene: TRBV7-2
D gene: TRBD1
J gene: TRBJ1-5

CDR3 DNA: TGTGCCAGCAGCCCACGGCTAGCGGGGTCTACAGATACGCAGTATTTT
CDR3 protein: CASSPRLAGSTDTQYF
clone size: NA
V gene: TRBV7-6
D gene: TRBD2
J gene: TRBJ2-3

CDR3 DNA: TGCGCCACCATCAACCCCCGGGAGACTCCCTACGAGCAGTACTTC
CDR3 protein: CATINPRETPYEQYF
clone size: NA
V gene: TRBV4-1
D gene: NA
J gene: TRBJ2-7

CDR3 DNA: TGCGCCAGCAGCCCGAATGCGGCACCTCGTAACAATGGCTACACCTTC
CDR3 protein: CASSPNAAPRNNGYTF
clone size: NA
V gene: TRBV4-3
D gene: NA
J gene: TRBJ1-2

CDR3 DNA: TGTGCCAGCAGTCCAGGGACTACCCTCTCGCTGGGTACGCAGTATTTT
CDR3 protein: CASSPGTTLSLGTQYF
clone size: NA
V gene: TRBV27
D gene: TRBD2
J gene: TRBJ2-3

CDR3 DNA: TGTGCCACTCAGGAGGATGATTACAACACTGAAGCTTTCTTT
CDR3 protein: CATQEDDYNTEAFF
clone size: NA
V gene: TRBV24-1
D gene: NA
J gene: TRBJ1-1

CDR3 DNA: TGTGCCAGTAGTATCCGGACAGGGAATTCACCCCTCCACTTT
CDR3 protein: CASSIRTGNSPLHF
clone size: many
V gene: TRBV19
D gene: TRBD1
J gene: TRBJ1-6

CDR3 DNA: TGTGCCAGCAGACGCTTAGGGCCGACAGCGATAGCCCTTGGCTACACCTTC
CDR3 protein: CASRRLGPTAIALGYTF
clone size: once
V gene: TRBV27
D gene: NA
J gene: TRBJ1-2

CDR3 DNA: TGTGCCAGTAGCAACGACGCCGCGGGGTACGAGCAGTACTTC
CDR3 protein: CASSNDAAGYEQYF
clone size: few
V gene: TRBV19
D gene: NA
J gene: TRBJ2-7

CDR3 DNA: TGTGCCAGCAGCTTGGGAGGGTTGTCCCAGCCCCAGCATTTT
CDR3 protein: CASSLGGLSQPQHF
clone size: NA
V gene: TRBV5-6
D gene: NA
J gene: TRBJ1-5

CDR3 DNA: TGTGCCATCAGTGAGTCGTCAGGGCGAGAGACCCAGTACTTC
CDR3 protein: CAISESSGRETQYF
clone size: NA
V gene: TRBV10-3
D gene: NA
J gene: TRBJ2-5

CDR3 DNA: TGCAGTGCTAGATCTTCCTACGAGCAGTACTTC
CDR3 protein: CSARSSYEQYF
clone size: NA
V gene: TRBV20-1
D gene: NA
J gene: TRBJ2-7

CDR3 DNA: TGTGCCAGCAGCTTAGCGGCTCGGGCGGGAGATACGCAGTATTTT
CDR3 protein: CASSLAARAGDTQYF
clone size: once
V gene: TRBV7-2
D gene: NA
J gene: TRBJ2-3

CDR3 DNA: TGTGCCAGCTCACCATCCGGGAGAGGAGGCGGGGAGCTGTTTTTT
CDR3 protein: CASSPSGRGGGELFF
clone size: NA
V gene: TRBV18
D gene: NA
J gene: TRBJ2-2

CDR3 DNA: TGTGCCAGCAGCGGGTCCCTAGGGACAGCCAGCACAGATACGCAGTATTTT
CDR3 protein: CASSGSLGTASTDTQYF
clone size: NA
V gene: TRBV9
D gene: TRBD1
J gene: TRBJ2-3

CDR3 DNA: TGTGCCAGCTCACCAATAGCGGGAAATATCGGCAATGAGCAGTTCTTC
CDR3 protein: CASSPIAGNIGNEQFF
clone size: NA
V gene: TRBV18
D gene: TRBD2
J gene: TRBJ2-1

CDR3 DNA: TGCGCCAGCAGCTTAAGGACTAGCGGGGACACCGGGGAGCTGTTTTTT
CDR3 protein: CASSLRTSGDTGELFF
clone size: NA
V gene: TRBV5-1
D gene: TRBD2
J gene: TRBJ2-2

CDR3 DNA: TGCAGTGCTAGTTCAGGGGGCGTTAACTATGGCTACACCTTC
CDR3 protein: CSASSGGVNYGYTF
clone size: NA
V gene: TRBV20-1
D gene: TRBD1
J gene: TRBJ1-2

CDR3 DNA: TGTGCCAGCAGCTTGTGGTTAGCGGGAGGGCTGAGCACAGATACGCAGTATTTT
CDR3 protein: CASSLWLAGGLSTDTQYF
clone size: NA
V gene: TRBV5-8
D gene: TRBD2
J gene: TRBJ2-3

CDR3 DNA: TGTGCCAGCACCAGGGGACAGGGGGTTAACTATGGCTACACCTTC
CDR3 protein: CASTRGQGVNYGYTF
clone size: NA
V gene: TRBV28
D gene: TRBD1
J gene: TRBJ1-2

CDR3 DNA: TGTGCCAGCACCATGACGGGACTCCTCTATGGCTACACCTTC
CDR3 protein: CASTMTGLLYGYTF
clone size: NA
V gene: TRBV28
D gene: NA
J gene: TRBJ1-2

CDR3 DNA: TGTGCCAGCAGCTTGGCCCAGAAATCACTAAATGAGCAGTTCTTC
CDR3 protein: CASSLAQKSLNEQFF
clone size: NA
V gene: TRBV5-4
D gene: NA
J gene: TRBJ2-1

CDR3 DNA: TGTGCCAGCAGTTTTCAGGGACAGACGAACACTGAAGCTTTCTTT
CDR3 protein: CASSFQGQTNTEAFF
clone size: NA
V gene: TRBV27
D gene: TRBD1
J gene: TRBJ1-1

CDR3 DNA: TGCGCCAGCAGCCAGTCAACCGGGACAGGGATAAACAATGAGCAGTTCTTC
CDR3 protein: CASSQSTGTGINNEQFF
clone size: once
V gene: TRBV4-3
D gene: TRBD1
J gene: TRBJ2-1

CDR3 DNA: TGTGCCAGCACCCCTGGGGCTTACCCGAACACCGGGGAGCTGTTTTTT
CDR3 protein: CASTPGAYPNTGELFF
clone size: NA
V gene: TRBV7-3
D gene: NA
J gene: TRBJ2-2

CDR3 DNA: TGTGCCAGCAGCCGTAGACAGGGTTGGTACGAGCAGTACTTC
CDR3 protein: CASSRRQGWYEQYF
clone size: NA
V gene: TRBV6-5
D gene: TRBD1
J gene: TRBJ2-7

CDR3 DNA: TGTGCCAGCAGCCAAGATCTGCCAGTCGCTAACTATGGCTACACCTTC
CDR3 protein: CASSQDLPVANYGYTF
clone size: once
V gene: TRBV4-2
D gene: NA
J gene: TRBJ1-2

CDR3 DNA: TGTGCCAGCAGCTTAAGACGGGGGGCGTATGAAGAGACCCAGTACTTC
CDR3 protein: CASSLRRGAYEETQYF
clone size: NA
V gene: TRBV7-2
D gene: NA
J gene: TRBJ2-5

CDR3 DNA: TGTGCCAGCAGCCGCGTCCTGGGACAGGGGGCTGGCAATCAGCCCCAGCATTTT
CDR3 protein: CASSRVLGQGAGNQPQHF
clone size: many
V gene: TRBV4-2
D gene: TRBD1
J gene: TRBJ1-5

CDR3 DNA: TGTGCCAGCAGGATGCTCTCAGGGGTGCAGAGGGAAAAACTGTTTTTT
CDR3 protein: CASRMLSGVQREKLFF
clone size: NA
V gene: TRBV28
D gene: NA
J gene: TRBJ1-4

CDR3 DNA: TGTGCCAGCAGTTACGGGCAGGACTTCTATAATTCACCCCTCCACTTT
CDR3 protein: CASSYGQDFYNSPLHF
clone size: NA
V gene: TRBV6-5
D gene: NA
J gene: TRBJ1-6

CDR3 DNA: TGTGCCACAACGATCGCTTACAGCTCCTACGAGCAGTACTTC
CDR3 protein: CATTIAYSSYEQYF
clone size: NA
V gene: TRBV2
D gene: NA
J gene: TRBJ2-7

CDR3 DNA: TGTGCCAGTAGTCACGGGTTTTCCTCCTACAATGAGCAGTTCTTC
CDR3 protein: CASSHGFSSYNEQFF
clone size: NA
V gene: TRBV19
D gene: NA
J gene: TRBJ2-1

CDR3 DNA: TGTGCCAGCAGCTCCCGGGACAGATACGAGCAGTACTTC
CDR3 protein: CASSSRDRYEQYF
clone size: NA
V gene: TRBV7-3
D gene: TRBD1
J gene: TRBJ2-7

CDR3 DNA: TGTGCCACCAGTGACCCCCGATCCACGGGGGAAAAACTGTTTTTT
CDR3 protein: CATSDPRSTGEKLFF
clone size: NA
V gene: TRBV24-1
D gene: NA
J gene: TRBJ1-4

CDR3 DNA: TGTGCCAGCAGCCAAATGACTAACAGGGGGGATGAAAAACTGTTTTTT
CDR3 protein: CASSQMTNRGDEKLFF
clone size: NA
V gene: TRBV4-2
D gene: TRBD1
J gene: TRBJ1-4

CDR3 DNA: TGTGCCAGCAACCCGGCAGGCGCTGGAAACACCATATATTTT
CDR3 protein: CASNPAGAGNTIYF
clone size: NA
V gene: TRBV2
D gene: NA
J gene: TRBJ1-3

CDR3 DNA: TGTGCCATCAGTGAGTCGTCTCAGATGAACACTGAAGCTTTCTTT
CDR3 protein: CAISESSQMNTEAFF
clone size: once
V gene: TRBV10-3
D gene: NA
J gene: TRBJ1-1

CDR3 DNA: TGTGCCAGCAGCTTGGGCCAGGATCATGGCTACACCTTC
CDR3 protein: CASSLGQDHGYTF
clone size: NA
V gene: TRBV5-5
D gene: NA
J gene: TRBJ1-2

CDR3 DNA: TGTGCCAGCAGCGTAGTCGGGGCAGATACGCAGTATTTT
CDR3 protein: CASSVVGADTQYF
clone size: NA
V gene: TRBV9
D gene: NA
J gene: TRBJ2-3

CDR3 DNA: TGTGCCAGCAGCTTGGCCCAGAATGAGCAGTTCTTC
CDR3 protein: CASSLAQNEQFF
clone size: NA
V gene: TRBV5-4
D gene: NA
J gene: TRBJ2-1

CDR3 DNA: TGTGCCAGCAGCCCCCGGGGGGGGGAGAATGAGCAGTTCTTC
CDR3 protein: CASSPRGGENEQFF
clone size: once
V gene: TRBV28
D gene: TRBD2
J gene: TRBJ2-1

CDR3 DNA: TGTGCCAGCCAACCAGGGACTAGCGGAAGCTACGAGCAGTACTTC
CDR3 protein: CASQPGTSGSYEQYF
clone size: NA
V gene: TRBV9
D gene: TRBD2
J gene: TRBJ2-7

CDR3 DNA: TGTGCCAGCAGTTACTTATCGAGGGATAATGAAAAACTGTTTTTT
CDR3 protein: CASSYLSRDNEKLFF
clone size: once
V gene: TRBV6-5
D gene: NA
J gene: TRBJ1-4

CDR3 DNA: TGTGCCATCAGTGATCTAGGAGTAAGCTCCTACAATGAGCAGTTCTTC
CDR3 protein: CAISDLGVSSYNEQFF
clone size: NA
V gene: TRBV10-3
D gene: NA
J gene: TRBJ2-1

CDR3 DNA: TGTGCCAGTAGCGCCTCGGACAGGGTGAGGTATCAGCCCCAGCATTTT
CDR3 protein: CASSASDRVRYQPQHF
clone size: NA
V gene: TRBV19
D gene: TRBD1
J gene: TRBJ1-5

CDR3 DNA: TGTGCCAGCAGAGTGAATGCGGGGACAGGGGACCAGCCCCAGCATTTT
CDR3 protein: CASRVNAGTGDQPQHF
clone size: NA
V gene: TRBV25-1
D gene: TRBD1
J gene: TRBJ1-5

CDR3 DNA: TGTGCCAGCAGTCCTACCGGTGGCGGGGCCTACGAGCAGTACTTC
CDR3 protein: CASSPTGGGAYEQYF
clone size: NA
V gene: TRBV27
D gene: NA
J gene: TRBJ2-7

CDR3 DNA: TGTGCCAGCACCAAGGAGACAGGGTGGTGGTATTTT
CDR3 protein: CASTKETGWWYF
clone size: NA
V gene: TRBV7-9
D gene: TRBD1
J gene: TRBJ2-3

CDR3 DNA: TGTGCCAGCAGTTATACGGGGATATCCACCGGGGAGCTGTTTTTT
CDR3 protein: CASSYTGISTGELFF
clone size: NA
V gene: TRBV27
D gene: NA
J gene: TRBJ2-2

CDR3 DNA: TGTGCCAGTAGTATCACCTCCCTAGCGGCCTACGAGCAGTACTTC
CDR3 protein: CASSITSLAAYEQYF
clone size: NA
V gene: TRBV19
D gene: TRBD2
J gene: TRBJ2-7